One and the same sample provided the 17 T cell receptor beta chains below, sequenced in a study of shared clonotypes between healthy human individuals. The table came from immunoSEQ multiplex PCR; TCRdb's copy has only in-frame clones and leaves some out. This table has around 1.9 million clones, 85% to 95% appearing once. Naive-designated CD8 cells lacked CD45RO, were positively enriched for CCR7, and omitted terminally differentiated effector memory CD45RA+ cells. The source material was naive CD8+ T cells from PBMCs. These receptors were obtained from a man aged 18 to 29 in good health. Some clones in this sample may be carry-over from other donors' samples.

Comment on this clone: This specimen includes other DNA sequences encoding the same CDR3. The V and J genes are TRBV27 and TRBJ1-1; possibly TRBD1 for D (6 bases). The CDR3 has 14 amino acids. The germline V and J ends were trimmed by 3 bases and 5 bases, with 13 bases remaining between them. CDR1 MNHEY and CDR2 SMNVEV come from the germline V gene (reference sequence). Here the CDR3 reads CASSFGGAGTEAFF. CDR3 sequence (DNA): TGTGCCAGCAGTTTCGGGGGCGCTGGTACTGAAGCTTTCTTT.

The CDR3 region has the DNA TGTGCCAGCAGTTACTTGAGCGTTGTAGGGGCCAACGTCCTGACTTTC. As protein: CASSYLSVVGANVLTF. This chain connects TRBV6-6 to TRBJ2-6; D gene uncertain. Germline CDR1 and CDR2: MNHNY and SVGAGI (reference sequence). With 1 base removed from V and 4 bases from J, the gap between germline ends came to 11 bases. The CDR3 contains 16 residues.

The genes are TRBV27 and TRBJ2-5; 9 bases fit TRBD2. Germline V CDR1 and CDR2: MNHEY, SMNVEV (reference sequence). This CDR3 has 15 amino acids. With 2 bases clipped from V and 1 base from J, the junction kept 2 bases outside the gene matches. The CDR3 loop is CASSLLAGSQETQYF. The CDR3 DNA follows: TGTGCCAGCAGTTTACTAGCGGGGTCCCAAGAGACCCAGTACTTC.

Note on this clone: The same CDR3 is also encoded by other DNA sequences in this sample. CDR3: CASSSRDRTYEQYF. The CDR3 DNA is TGTGCCAGCAGTTCGCGGGACAGGACCTACGAGCAGTACTTC. The chain links TRBV27 to TRBJ2-7; 8 bases agree with TRBD1. The germline V gene has CDR1 MNHEY and CDR2 SMNVEV (reference sequence). This CDR3 has 14 residues. With V trimmed by 4 bases and J by 2 bases, 4 bases remained unmatched.

About this clone itself: Other DNA sequences from this sample encode an identical CDR3 as well. The genes are TRBV9 and TRBJ1-1; tentative D call: TRBD1 (5 bases). V lost 0 bases, J lost 4 bases, and 10 bases lay in between. Germline CDR1 reads SGDLS; CDR2 reads YYNGEE. This CDR3 comprises 14 residues. The CDR3 loop is CASSVERGGTEAFF. CDR3 in DNA: TGTGCCAGCAGCGTAGAGAGGGGCGGCACTGAAGCTTTCTTT.

This chain uses TRBV19 with TRBJ2-7; D may be TRBD2 (5 bases). V lost 5 bases to trimming and J lost 0 bases, with 17 bases between them. The CDR3 covers 16 residues. Germline CDR1 reads LNHDA; CDR2 reads SQIVND (reference sequence). CDR3 residues: CASSPRASRSSYEQYF. In nucleotides, the CDR3 is TGTGCCAGTAGTCCGCGGGCCTCAAGGAGCTCCTACGAGCAGTACTTC.

This chain uses TRBV10-3 with TRBJ1-1, with no clear D. There are 11 residues in the CDR3. Germline V gene lookup returns CDR1 ENHRY and CDR2 SYGVKD. V gave up 6 bases and J gave up 10 bases, with 12 bases separating them. The CDR3: CAIRSNRGAFF. CDR3 nucleotides: TGTGCCATCAGGAGCAACAGAGGAGCTTTCTTT.

The chain links TRBV10-3 to TRBJ2-5, with 8 positions matching TRBD1. The V and J ends lost 0 bases and 1 base, in that order; junction bases with no gene match: 10. The CDR3 loop spans 18 amino acids. Germline CDR1 reads ENHRY; CDR2 reads SYGVKD. CDR3 loop: CAISESSPGGQGQETQYF. CDR3 DNA: TGTGCCATCAGTGAGTCTTCCCCCGGAGGACAGGGCCAAGAGACCCAGTACTTC.

A single count supports this clone. The J gene is TRBJ2-5, the V gene TRBV5-6; D unresolved. The end of the DNA aligns better with TRBJ2-7, so the J call may be wrong. The CDR3 covers 12 residues. Germline assignment: CDR1 SGHDT and CDR2 YYEEEE. CDR3 bases: TGTGCCAGCAGCCTGGGGATTGACGAGCAGTACTTC. Protein product: CASSLGIDEQYF.

Note on this clone: Other DNA sequences in this sample translate to the same CDR3. Here the CDR3 DNA reads TGCGCCAGCAGCCCCCCAGGGGTCGCTGAAGCTTTCTTT. Amino acid sequence: CASSPPGVAEAFF. The chain combines TRBV5-1 with TRBJ1-1; D might be TRBD1 (6 bases). Looked up from germline, CDR1 is SGHRS and CDR2 is YFSETQ. V lost 4 bases, J lost 6 bases, and 13 bases lay in between. The CDR3 runs to 13 residues.

With respect to this clone: Different DNA sequences within this sample yield the same CDR3. V usage is TRBV6-5 and J usage is TRBJ2-2; D possibly matches TRBD1 or TRBD2 (6 bases each). V lost 0 bases and J lost 8, with 10 bases in between. The CDR3 extends over 14 amino acids. Germline V lookup: CDR1 MNHEY, CDR2 SVGAGI. The CDR3 loop reads CASSYSGGSGELFF. The CDR3 DNA reads TGTGCCAGCAGTTACTCAGGGGGGAGTGGGGAGCTGTTTTTT.

The chain has TRBV12-5 and TRBJ2-2, with D hard to call. V was clipped by 3 bases and J by 1 base, with 6 bases between them. Germline loops: CDR1 LGHNT, CDR2 FRNRAP. This CDR3 contains 14 residues. The CDR3 reads CASGFHMNTGELFF. CDR3 coding DNA: TGTGCTAGTGGTTTCCACATGAACACCGGGGAGCTGTTTTTT. The variable domain in full, with the rest retrieved from reference TRBV12-5 and TRBJ2-2, is DARVTQTPRHKVTEMGQEVTMRCQPILGHNTVFWYRQTMMQGLELLAYFRNRAPLDDSGMPKDRFSAEMPDATLATLKIQPSEPRDSAVYFCASGFHMNTGELFFGEGSRLTVL.

Comment on this clone: The identical CDR3 is also encoded by other nucleotide sequences in the sample. The V gene is TRBV7-9, the J gene TRBJ2-7; 8 bases line up with TRBD1. Germline-derived CDR1 and CDR2 are SEHNR and FQNEAQ (reference sequence). V trimming: 5 bases; J trimming: 4 bases; junction bases outside the gene matches: 4. This CDR3 has 13 residues. CDR3 sequence (DNA): TGTGCCAGCAGCCCCCGGACAGGGTACGAGCAGTACTTC. It is translated as CASSPRTGYEQYF.

The chain couples TRBV18 to TRBJ2-1, with 10 nucleotides matching TRBD2. Germline V gives CDR1 KGHSH, CDR2 LQKENI. Trimming cost V 2 bases and J 4 bases; bases outside gene matches: 5. This CDR3 is built from 16 residues. In nucleotides, the CDR3 is TGTGCCAGCTCACCAGTACTAGCGGGAAAATACAATGAGCAGTTCTTC. Amino acids: CASSPVLAGKYNEQFF.

This clone has just one count. The rearrangement uses TRBV5-1 and TRBJ2-5; possible D gene TRBD1, 6 bases. From germline, CDR1 is SGHRS and CDR2 YFSETQ. Trimming removed 1 base at V and 4 bases at J, with 20 bases between. The CDR3 loop spans 17 amino acids. CDR3 sequence (DNA): TGCGCCAGCAGCTTGCCCCTCAGGACAGCTGCAGGAGAGACCCAGTACTTC. It codes for CASSLPLRTAAGETQYF.

Points on this clone: A much larger clone differs from this one at a single base, so this may be a read error. The identical CDR3 is also encoded by other nucleotide sequences in the sample. The chain is built from TRBV7-8 and TRBJ1-5, with D uncertain. The V end lost 1 base, the J end lost 6 bases, and 4 bases lay between the germline ends. The CDR3 sequence is 12 residues long. The germline CDR1 and CDR2 sequences are SGHVS and FQNEAQ. CDR3 region: CASSLVGQPQHF. CDR3 nucleotide sequence: TGTGCCAGCAGCTTAGTTGGTCAGCCCCAGCATTTT.

This chain links TRBV9 with TRBJ2-7; D not resolved. Trimming shortened V by 7 bases and J by 4 bases, and 15 bases separated the two germline ends. The CDR3 sequence is 13 residues long. Germline lookup yields CDR1 SGDLS and CDR2 YYNGEE. The DNA of the CDR3 is TGTGCCAGCTCGTGGGGTGTCGGATACGAGCAGTACTTC. It yields the protein CASSWGVGYEQYF.